This TCR beta chain appears in the sequencing data of a study of tumor-infiltrating lymphocytes in localized non-small cell lung cancer. This clone is medium-sized (0.01 to 0.1%) in the sample. Generated by immunoSEQ multiplex PCR, the TCRdb table keeps only in-frame clones and is missing some. The table shows around 10,000 clones, with around 68% occurring only once. Looked up from germline, CDR1 is LGHNT and CDR2 is FRNRAP. The CDR3 sequence is 12 residues long. Trimming pared 2 bases from V and 4 bases from J, leaving 6 bases between. The TCR originated in a human donor with non-small cell lung cancer. The material sequenced was lung tumor tissue. This chain connects TRBV12-5 to TRBJ2-7, with D hard to call. In DNA form, the CDR3 reads TGTGCTAGTGGTTTGACATCGTACGAGCAGTACTTC. Translating gives CASGLTSYEQYF.